One and the same sample provided the 23 T cell receptor beta chains below, sequenced in a study of cytomegalovirus exposure and HLA in healthy donors. The PCR made use of 60 Vbeta and 13 Jbeta primers. The protocol was immunoSEQ multiplex PCR, while the TCRdb copy is restricted to in-frame clones and leaves out a portion. The table lists around 190,000 clones, about 69% of them singletons. The sequenced sample was PBMCs. These receptors were taken from a man aged 25-45 years in good health and CMV-seropositive.

J is TRBJ2-1 and V is TRBV27; D remains ambiguous. Trimming shortened V by 3 bases and J by 3 bases, and 9 bases separated the two germline ends. The CDR3 is made up of 14 amino acids. Looked up from germline, CDR1 is MNHEY and CDR2 is SMNVEV (reference sequence). CDR3 sequence reads: CASSLSVDYNEQFF. Here the CDR3 DNA reads TGTGCCAGCAGTTTGAGTGTAGACTACAATGAGCAGTTCTTC.

J is TRBJ2-5 and V is TRBV6-6; TRBD1 aligns across 9 bases. The end of the DNA fits TRBJ2-7 better, so the J call may be wrong. The CDR3 sequence is 16 residues long. Germline V gene data show CDR1 as MNHNY and CDR2 as SVGAGI (reference sequence). The CDR3 loop is CASSSGQGIETYEQYF. CDR3 in DNA: TGTGCCAGCAGTTCCGGACAGGGGATAGAGACCTACGAGCAGTACTTC.

The chain recombines TRBV4-1 with TRBJ2-1; TRBD2 matches at 8 bases. The germline V gene has CDR1 MGHRA and CDR2 YSYEKL. The CDR3 is 14 residues long. After removal of 0 bases from V and 10 bases from J, the junction contained 5 bases not matched to a gene. The CDR3 region is CASSQDGRLAEQFF. The DNA of the CDR3 is TGCGCCAGCAGCCAAGATGGTCGACTAGCGGAGCAGTTCTTC.

This rearrangement joins TRBV13 to TRBJ1-4; 7 nucleotides line up with TRBD1. The V gene's germline CDR1 is PRHDT and CDR2 FYEKMQ (reference sequence). CDR3 length: 15 residues. Germline trimming cut 1 base from V and 7 bases from J; bases unmatched to any gene: 6. The CDR3, as DNA: TGTGCCAGCAGCTTAGAGTCAGGGGGAGGTGAAAAACTGTTTTTT. Protein: CASSLESGGGEKLFF. The full variable domain, its missing parts supplied by reference TRBV13 and TRBJ1-4, is AAGVIQSPRHLIKEKRETATLKCYPIPRHDTVYWYQQGPGQDPQFLISFYEKMQSDKGSIPDRFSAQQFSDYHSELNMSSLELGDSALYFCASSLESGGGEKLFFGSGTQLSVL.

The CDR3 DNA follows: TGTGCCAGCAGCTCTCGGACAGGGGCCACCGGAAGAAATGAGCAGTTCTTC. Amino acids: CASSSRTGATGRNEQFF. The chain joins TRBV7-8 to TRBJ2-1; 9 nucleotides agree with TRBD1. Germline V gene data show CDR1 as SGHVS and CDR2 as FQNEAQ. V shed 4 bases, J shed 7 bases, and the junction held 14 bases outside the gene matches. This CDR3 is 17 amino acids long.

This chain links TRBV10-3 with TRBJ2-5; tentative D call: TRBD2 (6 bases). The length of the CDR3 is 18 residues. The V end was cut by 0 bases, the J end by 3 bases, with 20 bases between. Germline V lookup: CDR1 ENHRY, CDR2 SYGVKD. The CDR3 here is CAISESEAGRTSEETQYF. CDR3 sequence (DNA): TGTGCCATCAGTGAGTCGGAGGCAGGGAGGACCTCGGAAGAGACCCAGTACTTC.

The V call is TRBV7-9, the J call TRBJ2-1; 8 bases are a match to TRBD1. This CDR3 is built from 16 residues. V was clipped by 5 bases and J by 9 bases; unmatched bases: 15. Germline V lookup: CDR1 SEHNR, CDR2 FQNEAQ (reference sequence). This CDR3 is CASSAPGQAGPPEQFF. The CDR3 DNA reads as TGTGCCAGCAGCGCCCCGGGACAGGCCGGTCCCCCTGAGCAGTTCTTC.

V and J are TRBV18 and TRBJ1-2; no firm D call. The CDR3 consists of 14 residues. Germline V gene data show CDR1 as KGHSH and CDR2 as LQKENI. Trimming removed 2 bases at V and 3 bases at J, with 10 bases between. CDR3 nucleotides: TGTGCCAGCTCACCAAATCCCAGCGACTATGGCTACACCTTC. It is translated as CASSPNPSDYGYTF. Together with reference TRBV18 and TRBJ1-2, the CDR3 gives the full variable domain: NAGVMQNPRHLVRRRGQEARLRCSPMKGHSHVYWYRQLPEEGLKFMVYLQKENIIDESGMPKERFSAEFPKEGPSILRIQQVVRGDSAAYFCASSPNPSDYGYTFGSGTRLTVV.

In DNA form, the CDR3 reads TGTGCCAGCAGCTTGGGGTCCTTCGAATACGAGCAGTACTTC. Translated, it gives CASSLGSFEYEQYF. J is TRBJ2-5 and V is TRBV5-4; D unresolved. The J call may not be correct, given that the DNA end is closer to TRBJ2-7. The length of the CDR3 is 14 residues. CDR1 and CDR2 from the germline V gene are SGHNT and YYREEE (reference sequence).

CDR3 residues: CAISESGVGHTF. CDR3 bases: TGTGCCATCAGTGAGTCAGGGGTTGGGCACACCTTC. The chain couples TRBV10-3 to TRBJ1-2; the D gene is possibly TRBD1 (5 bases). The CDR3 spans 12 residues. Germline V gene sequence: CDR1 ENHRY, CDR2 SYGVKD. V lost 0 bases to trimming and J lost 12 bases, with 11 bases between them.

The chain is built from TRBV19 and TRBJ2-2; 10 nucleotides match TRBD1. Germline CDR1 and CDR2: LNHDA and SQIVND (reference sequence). The CDR3 runs to 16 residues. The junction had 6 bases not matched to a gene; V was cut back by 5 bases and J by 3 bases. The CDR3 DNA reads TGTGCCAGTAGTGCCCTCGGACAGGGGGACACCGGGGAGCTGTTTTTT. It yields the protein CASSALGQGDTGELFF.

The chain couples TRBV5-5 to TRBJ1-1, with unresolved D. The CDR3 spans 13 residues. Trimming shortened V by 2 bases and J by 1 base, and 6 bases separated the two germline ends. Germline CDR1 reads SGHKS; CDR2 reads YYEKEE (reference sequence). The CDR3, as DNA: TGTGCCAGCAGCTTCTCCCCGAACACTGAAGCTTTCTTT. Translating it yields CASSFSPNTEAFF. Together with reference TRBV5-5 and TRBJ1-1, the CDR3 gives the full variable domain: DAGVTQSPTHLIKTRGQQVTLRCSPISGHKSVSWYQQVLGQGPQFIFQYYEKEERGRGNFPDRFSARQFPNYSSELNVNALLLGDSALYLCASSFSPNTEAFFGQGTRLTVV.

This rearrangement joins TRBV29-1 to TRBJ2-7; TRBD2 aligns across 7 bases. Germline V gene sequence: CDR1 SQVTM, CDR2 ANQGSEA. The V gene end was trimmed by 7 bases and the J gene end by 3 bases; junction bases not matched to a gene: 9. The CDR3 is made up of 13 amino acids. The chain's CDR3 is CSAGGSGSYEQYF. DNA of the CDR3: TGCAGCGCCGGCGGGAGTGGGAGCTACGAGCAGTACTTC.

The chain joins TRBV7-2 to TRBJ2-3; D gene unclear. The CDR3 has 11 amino acids. The ends were cut back, 8 bases at V and 5 bases at J, with 8 bases in the middle. Per germline, CDR1 SGHTA and CDR2 FQGNSA. This CDR3 reads CASGRGDTQYF. The CDR3 region has the DNA TGTGCCAGCGGCCGCGGAGATACGCAGTATTTT.

The CDR3 sequence: CASSLGTGQHYGYTF. CDR3 in DNA: TGTGCCAGCAGTCTGGGCACGGGACAGCACTATGGCTACACCTTC. This chain connects TRBV25-1 to TRBJ1-2; 7 bases fit TRBD1. The CDR3 loop spans 15 amino acids. Germline V lookup: CDR1 MGHDK, CDR2 SYGVNS. V trimming: 5 bases; J trimming: 3 bases; junction bases outside the gene matches: 9.

The chain is built from TRBV6-5 and TRBJ2-5; 7 nucleotides agree with TRBD1. Losses at the gene ends were 5 bases for V and 3 bases for J; bases not matched to a gene: 3. There are 13 residues in the CDR3. The germline CDR1 and CDR2 sequences are MNHEY and SVGAGI. The CDR3 nucleotides are TGTGCCAGCAGTCCCGGGACAGAAGAGACCCAGTACTTC. It translates to CASSPGTEETQYF.

The V call is TRBV7-9, the J call TRBJ2-7, with 12 nucleotides matching TRBD1. From germline, CDR1 is SEHNR and CDR2 FQNEAQ (reference sequence). J was trimmed by 5 bases and V by 5 bases; bases with no gene match: 7. The CDR3 has 15 amino acids. CDR3 region: CASSIRDRGPNEQYF. CDR3 coding DNA: TGTGCCAGCAGCATCCGGGACAGGGGGCCTAACGAGCAGTACTTC. Full variable domain (outside the CDR3, taken from reference TRBV7-9 and TRBJ2-7): DTGVSQNPRHKITKRGQNVTFRCDPISEHNRLYWYRQTLGQGPEFLTYFQNEAQLEKSRLLSDRFSAERPKGSFSTLEIQRTEQGDSAMYLCASSIRDRGPNEQYFGPGTRLTVT.

This clone was counted only a few times. This chain joins TRBV5-1 and TRBJ2-7; 8 nucleotides agree with TRBD2. The germline V gene encodes CDR1 SGHRS and CDR2 YFSETQ. Unmatched junction bases numbered 7, after V lost 4 bases and J lost 7 bases. The CDR3 is 13 amino acids. The CDR3 sequence: CASSPGGAGEQYF. DNA for the CDR3: TGCGCCAGCAGCCCCGGGGGGGCGGGGGAGCAGTACTTC.

The V and J genes are TRBV18 and TRBJ1-4; 8 bases line up with TRBD1. The V gene's germline CDR1 is KGHSH and CDR2 LQKENI. CDR3 length equals 17 residues. The V gene end was trimmed by 6 bases and the J gene end by 0 bases; junction bases not matched to a gene: 9. The CDR3 DNA is TGTGCCAGCTCGACAGGGGTCAGAAGTGCAACTAATGAAAAACTGTTTTTT. This codes for CASSTGVRSATNEKLFF.

The chain uses TRBV5-6 and TRBJ2-7; D is undetermined. Trimming stripped 6 bases from V and 4 bases from J, with 17 bases between. This CDR3 has 14 residues. CDR1 and CDR2 from the germline V gene are SGHDT and YYEEEE. CDR3 nucleotides: TGTGCCAGCACCCCATCTGATGGGCCTTACGAGCAGTACTTC. Encoded protein: CASTPSDGPYEQYF.

The chain has TRBV28 and TRBJ1-2; a weak D match, TRBD1 (6 bases). Germline V gives CDR1 MDHEN, CDR2 SYDVKM. The CDR3 loop spans 13 amino acids. Trimming pared 7 bases from V and 7 bases from J, leaving 16 bases between. The CDR3 spells CASTPTGTSGYTF. The CDR3 coding sequence is TGTGCCAGCACCCCTACCGGGACATCTGGCTACACCTTC.

The J gene is TRBJ1-2, the V gene TRBV7-8; weak D call: TRBD1 (6 bases). Germline values: CDR1 SGHVS, CDR2 FQNEAQ. V lost 1 base and J lost 0, with 15 bases in between. This CDR3 spans 17 amino acids. As DNA, the CDR3 is TGTGCCAGCAGCTTAGTTCGGACAGATTTAGCTAACTATGGCTACACCTTC. Translation gives CASSLVRTDLANYGYTF. The whole variable domain, remainder taken from reference TRBV7-8 and TRBJ1-2, is GAGVSQSPRYKVAKRGQDVALRCDPISGHVSLFWYQQALGQGPEFLTYFQNEAQLDKSGLPSDRFFAERPEGSVSTLKIQRTQQEDSAVYLCASSLVRTDLANYGYTFGSGTRLTVV.

V usage is TRBV18 and J usage is TRBJ2-5, with TRBD2 identical over 7 bases. The V segment lost 0 bases and the J segment 1 base; nucleotides outside the gene matches: 5. CDR1 KGHSH and CDR2 LQKENI come from the germline V gene. This CDR3 has 16 residues. CDR3 sequence (DNA): TGTGCCAGCTCACCACCCGCTAGCGGATTCCAAGAGACCCAGTACTTC. As protein: CASSPPASGFQETQYF.